This TCR beta chain emerged from a study of cytomegalovirus exposure and HLA in healthy donors. General study results and limits: CMV antigen specificity was confirmed in vitro for a few CMV-associated chains. As a later analysis showed, a missense DCLRE1C variant was linked to trimming of TCR beta V- and J-genes.

Of note for this clone: Its matching antigen is unknown.

The CDR3 sequence is 14 residues long. CDR1 is SGHTA, CDR2 FQGNSA, per germline. After removal of 3 bases from V and 4 bases from J, the junction contained 3 bases not matched to a gene. The PCR made use of 60 Vbeta and 13 Jbeta primers. Here immunoSEQ multiplex PCR was the method, and the copy in TCRdb shows in-frame clones only, minus some. The sample carries some 110,000 clones, around 80% recorded once. The sequence came from a man aged 30 to 39 in good health and CMV-seropositive. Sequenced sample: PBMCs. V usage is TRBV7-2 and J usage is TRBJ2-1; 7 positions agree with TRBD2. DNA for the CDR3: TGTGCCAGCAGCTTCCCCGGGGGGTACAATGAGCAGTTCTTC. It translates to CASSFPGGYNEQFF.